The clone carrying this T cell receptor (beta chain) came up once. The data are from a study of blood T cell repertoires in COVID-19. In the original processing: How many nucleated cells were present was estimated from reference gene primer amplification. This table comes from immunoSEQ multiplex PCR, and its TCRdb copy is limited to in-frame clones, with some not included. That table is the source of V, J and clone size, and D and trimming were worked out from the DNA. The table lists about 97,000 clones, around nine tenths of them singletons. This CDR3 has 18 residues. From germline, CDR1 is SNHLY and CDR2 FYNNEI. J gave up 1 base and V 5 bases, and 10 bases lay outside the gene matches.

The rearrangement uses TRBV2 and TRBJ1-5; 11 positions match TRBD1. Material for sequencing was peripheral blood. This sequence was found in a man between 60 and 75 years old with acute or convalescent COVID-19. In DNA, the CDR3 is TGTGCCAGCAGTCGCCTAGGGACAGGGGGTGAGAGCAATCAGCCCCAGCATTTT. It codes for CASSRLGTGGESNQPQHF. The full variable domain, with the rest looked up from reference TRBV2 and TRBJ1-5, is EPEVTQTPSHQVTQMGQEVILRCVPISNHLYFYWYRQILGQKVEFLVSFYNNEISEKSEIFDDQFSVERPDGSNFTLKIRSTKLEDSAMYFCASSRLGTGGESNQPQHFGDGTRLSIL.